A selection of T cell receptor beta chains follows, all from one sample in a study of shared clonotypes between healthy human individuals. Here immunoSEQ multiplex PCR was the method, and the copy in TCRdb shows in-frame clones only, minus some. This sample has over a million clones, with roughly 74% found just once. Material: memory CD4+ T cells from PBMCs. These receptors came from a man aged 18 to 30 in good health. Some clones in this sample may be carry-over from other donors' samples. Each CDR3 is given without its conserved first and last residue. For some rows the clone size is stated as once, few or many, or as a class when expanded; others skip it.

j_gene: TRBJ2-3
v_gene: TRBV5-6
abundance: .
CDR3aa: ASSLVTGAGTDTQY

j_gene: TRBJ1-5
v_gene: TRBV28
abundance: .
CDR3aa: ASGWVLGQPQH

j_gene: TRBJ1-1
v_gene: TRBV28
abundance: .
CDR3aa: ASRRLTGGNTEAF

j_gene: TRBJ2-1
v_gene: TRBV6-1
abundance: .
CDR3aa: ASSGRIGLAGGGEQF

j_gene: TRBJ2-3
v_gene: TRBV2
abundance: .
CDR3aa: ASSEAYSTDTQY

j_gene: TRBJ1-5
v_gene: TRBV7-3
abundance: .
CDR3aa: ASSPRVRGTDQPQH

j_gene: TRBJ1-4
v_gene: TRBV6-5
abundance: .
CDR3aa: ASSYNRQGREKLF

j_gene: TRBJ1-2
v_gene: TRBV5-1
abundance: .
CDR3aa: ASSSRQADYGYT

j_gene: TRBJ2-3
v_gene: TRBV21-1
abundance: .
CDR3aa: ASRNGRPSTDTQY

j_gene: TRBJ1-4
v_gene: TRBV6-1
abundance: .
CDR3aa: ASNSRGGGEKLF

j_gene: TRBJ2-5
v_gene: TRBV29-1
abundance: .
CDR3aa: SVNTGIGETQY

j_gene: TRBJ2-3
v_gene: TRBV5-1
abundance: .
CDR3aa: ASSSPEPYYTDTQY

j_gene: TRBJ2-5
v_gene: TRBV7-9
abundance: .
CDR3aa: ASSLGQRQETQY

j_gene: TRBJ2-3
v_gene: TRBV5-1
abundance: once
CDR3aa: ASSLVSGRFADTQY

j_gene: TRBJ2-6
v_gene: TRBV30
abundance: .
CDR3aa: AWRLAGLSGANVLT

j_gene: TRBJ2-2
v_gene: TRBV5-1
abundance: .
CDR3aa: ASPRGGAGELF

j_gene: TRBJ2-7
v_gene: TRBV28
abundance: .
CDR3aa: ASSLGGELSYEQY

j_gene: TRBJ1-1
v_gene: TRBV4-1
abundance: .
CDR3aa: ASSLNPLTGAAF

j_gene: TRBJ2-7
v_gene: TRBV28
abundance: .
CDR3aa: ASSTRQGAVDEQY

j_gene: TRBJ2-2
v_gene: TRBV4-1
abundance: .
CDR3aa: ASSQEVLAGGSGELF

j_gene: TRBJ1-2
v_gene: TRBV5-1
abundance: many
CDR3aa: ASSLYGRGQGGYT

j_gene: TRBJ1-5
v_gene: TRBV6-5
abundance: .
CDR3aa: ASRGAGAADQPQH

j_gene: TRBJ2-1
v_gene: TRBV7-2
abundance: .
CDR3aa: ATEGAGAYNEQF

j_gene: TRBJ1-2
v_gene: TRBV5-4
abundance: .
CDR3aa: ASSLAQKTRGYT

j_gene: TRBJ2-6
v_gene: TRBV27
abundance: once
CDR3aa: AVKELGSRSGANVLT

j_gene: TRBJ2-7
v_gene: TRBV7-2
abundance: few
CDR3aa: ASSLAWAREQY

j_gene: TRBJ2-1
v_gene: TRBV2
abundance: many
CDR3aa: ASKQGAENEQF

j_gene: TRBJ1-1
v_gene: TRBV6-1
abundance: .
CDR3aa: ASSASWGTEAF

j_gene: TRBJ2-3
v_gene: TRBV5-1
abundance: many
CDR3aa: ASSLEGTDTQY

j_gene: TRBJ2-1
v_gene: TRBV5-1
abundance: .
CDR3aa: ASSLVVLAGGPYNEQF

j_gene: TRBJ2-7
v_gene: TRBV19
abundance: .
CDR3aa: ASSISWLTEQY

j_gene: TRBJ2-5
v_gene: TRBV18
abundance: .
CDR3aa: ASSPNSGARETQY

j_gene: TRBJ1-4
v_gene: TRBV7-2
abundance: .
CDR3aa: ASSPGSGGEKLF

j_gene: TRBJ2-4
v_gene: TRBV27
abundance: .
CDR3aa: ASSFGSLAKNIQY

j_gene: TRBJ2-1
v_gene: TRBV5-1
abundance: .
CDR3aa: ASSPSGRDYEQF

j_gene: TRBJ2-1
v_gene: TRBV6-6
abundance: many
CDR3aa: ASWEPRRSSYNEQF

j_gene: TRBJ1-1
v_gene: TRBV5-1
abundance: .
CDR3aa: ASSLAPQSGGAEAF

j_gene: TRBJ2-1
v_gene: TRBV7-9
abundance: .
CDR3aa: ASSPLDGSAYNEQF

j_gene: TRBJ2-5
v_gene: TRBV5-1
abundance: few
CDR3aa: ATTRDSGRGETQY

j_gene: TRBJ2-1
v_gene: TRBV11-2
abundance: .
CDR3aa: ASRPIQGAGREQF

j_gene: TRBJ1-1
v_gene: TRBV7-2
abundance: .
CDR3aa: ASSPTKGSTEAF

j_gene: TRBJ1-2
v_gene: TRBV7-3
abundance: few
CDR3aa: ASGRDGLYGYT

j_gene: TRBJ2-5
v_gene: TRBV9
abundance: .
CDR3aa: ASSAGPQETQY

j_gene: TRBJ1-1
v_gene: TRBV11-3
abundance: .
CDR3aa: ASSPGGVMRTEAF

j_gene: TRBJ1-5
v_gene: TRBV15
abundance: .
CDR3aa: ATSSRFDSNQPQH

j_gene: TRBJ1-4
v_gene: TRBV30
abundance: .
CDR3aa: AWSVRGVASNEKLF

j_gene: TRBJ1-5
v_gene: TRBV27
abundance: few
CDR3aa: ASTFNQPQH

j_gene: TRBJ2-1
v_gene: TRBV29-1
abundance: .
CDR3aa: SARTSGINEQF